Presented here are 17 T cell receptor beta chains from one specimen sequenced in a study of blood T cell repertoires in COVID-19. Repertoires were generated with immunoSEQ multiplex PCR, while TCRdb's copy carries only in-frame clones and drops some. The sample has some 71,000 clones; around 90% are singletons. Sequenced sample: peripheral blood. These receptors were collected from a man aged 45 to 65 with acute or convalescent COVID-19.

The CDR3 region is CASSWGGVRRSEAFF. The CDR3 DNA follows: TGTGCCAGCAGCTGGGGAGGTGTCCGTCGATCTGAAGCTTTCTTT. The J gene is TRBJ1-1, the V gene TRBV7-2; D unclear. This CDR3 has 15 residues. The germline V gene encodes CDR1 SGHTA and CDR2 FQGNSA. The V gene lost 4 bases and the J gene lost 6 bases, with 18 bases spanning the gap. Using reference TRBV7-2 and TRBJ1-1 for the parts outside the CDR3, the full variable domain is GAGVSQSPSNKVTEKGKDVELRCDPISGHTALYWYRQSLGQGLEFLIYFQGNSAPDKSGLPSDRFSAERTGGSVSTLTIQRTQQEDSAVYLCASSWGGVRRSEAFFGQGTRLTVV.

The chain has TRBV27 and TRBJ1-2; 8 nucleotides align to TRBD1. V dropped 6 bases and J dropped 4; count of bases not matched to a gene: 4. Germline values: CDR1 MNHEY, CDR2 SMNVEV (reference sequence). The CDR3 runs to 13 residues. The DNA for the CDR3 is TGTGCCAGCAGCTCACAGGGGGGCTATGGCTACACCTTC. It translates to CASSSQGGYGYTF.

The chain is built from TRBV12-3 or TRBV12-4 and TRBJ1-5; D gene unclear. V was shortened by 7 bases and J by 5 bases, with 6 bases between the two germline ends. The CDR3 consists of 11 residues. CDR3 sequence (DNA): TGTGCCAGCATCATAGATCAGCCCCAGCATTTT. Translating it yields CASIIDQPQHF.

The chain couples TRBV2 to TRBJ2-1; D perhaps matches TRBD2 (5 bases). Trimming cost V 6 bases and J 5 bases, with 14 bases left between them. CDR1 SNHLY and CDR2 FYNNEI come from the germline V gene. The CDR3 has 14 amino acids. CDR3 DNA sequence: TGTGCCAGCAGACTGGAGCGGAAGGACAATGAGCAGTTCTTC. Amino acids: CASRLERKDNEQFF.

The rearrangement joins TRBV9 to TRBJ2-2, with D perhaps TRBD2 (6 bases). V lost 0 bases to trimming and J lost 0 bases, with 9 bases between them. In germline, CDR1 is SGDLS, CDR2 YYNGEE. This CDR3 comprises 16 residues. The CDR3 nucleotides are TGTGCCAGCAGCGTAGGTGGGAGGACGAACACCGGGGAGCTGTTTTTT. This codes for CASSVGGRTNTGELFF.

The chain couples TRBV5-1 to TRBJ1-4; D is perhaps TRBD1 (6 bases). The CDR3 length is 15 residues. Germline V lookup: CDR1 SGHRS, CDR2 YFSETQ. The V gene lost 3 bases and the J gene lost 8 bases, with 17 bases spanning the gap. This CDR3 reads CASSSQRGPGEKLFF. The CDR3 DNA is TGCGCCAGCAGCTCCCAGCGGGGGCCAGGGGAAAAACTGTTTTTT.

The chain carries TRBV24-1 and TRBJ1-2; D is unresolved. The germline CDR1 and CDR2 sequences are KGHDR and SFDVKD. The CDR3 totals 15 residues. The V end lost 2 bases, the J end lost 0 bases, and 9 bases lay between the germline ends. The CDR3 sequence: CATSDSSVSNYGYTF. CDR3 coding DNA: TGTGCCACCAGTGATTCTTCAGTCTCTAACTATGGCTACACCTTC.

The V gene is TRBV7-6, the J gene TRBJ2-1, with a tentative D call TRBD2 (5 bases). Germline loops: CDR1 SGHVS, CDR2 FNYEAQ. V gave up 0 bases and J gave up 4 bases, with 10 bases separating them. This CDR3 spans 15 amino acids. DNA of the CDR3: TGTGCCAGCAGCTTAGCTATAGCGAGTTACAATGAGCAGTTCTTC. It yields the protein CASSLAIASYNEQFF. The whole variable domain, filled in from reference TRBV7-6 and TRBJ2-1, reads GAGVSQSPRYKVTKRGQDVALRCDPISGHVSLYWYRQALGQGPEFLTYFNYEAQQDKSGLPNDRFSAERPEGSISTLTIQRTEQRDSAMYRCASSLAIASYNEQFFGPGTRLTVL.

This clone showed up just a few times. The chain recombines TRBV7-6 with TRBJ1-5; possible D gene TRBD1, 5 bases. Germline CDR1 SGHVS, CDR2 FNYEAQ. The CDR3 consists of 16 residues. The V gene lost 0 bases and the J gene lost 6 bases, with 15 bases spanning the gap. The CDR3 DNA follows: TGTGCCAGCAGCTTAGCGGGGGGTGGGTATGGTCAGCCCCAGCATTTT. It codes for CASSLAGGGYGQPQHF.

V is TRBV10-2 and J is TRBJ2-7; D not certain. The V gene lost 7 bases and the J gene lost 2 bases, with 12 bases spanning the gap. The CDR3 has 13 amino acids. Germline CDR1 reads WSHSY; CDR2 reads SAAADI. CDR3 bases: TGCGCCAGCAACGTCGGGTCCGCCTACGAGCAGTACTTC. Residues: CASNVGSAYEQYF.

The chain recombines TRBV7-2 with TRBJ2-3, with 10 bases fitting TRBD2. The germline CDR1 and CDR2 sequences are SGHTA and FQGNSA. The CDR3 consists of 17 residues. V trimming: 5 bases; J trimming: 4 bases; junction bases outside the gene matches: 12. The CDR3 sequence: CASSPMRSSGSADTQYF. For the CDR3, the DNA is TGTGCCAGCAGCCCCATGCGTTCTAGCGGGAGCGCAGATACGCAGTATTTT.

The chain links TRBV24-1 to TRBJ1-1; D is perhaps TRBD1 (6 bases). The CDR3 is made up of 13 amino acids. V lost 7 bases and J 1 base, leaving 9 bases between the germline ends. From germline, CDR1 is KGHDR and CDR2 SFDVKD. CDR3 nucleotide sequence: TGTGCCACCAGGGGGGCACAGAACACTGAAGCTTTCTTT. Protein: CATRGAQNTEAFF.

The V gene is TRBV7-9, the J gene TRBJ1-3; D might be TRBD1 (5 bases). Trimming cost V 5 bases and J 2 bases, with 16 bases left between them. Germline V gives CDR1 SEHNR, CDR2 FQNEAQ (reference sequence). The CDR3 covers 16 residues. CDR3 protein: CASSPVLPRAGNTIYF. The CDR3, as DNA: TGTGCCAGCAGCCCAGTTCTCCCCAGGGCTGGAAACACCATATATTTT.

The rearrangement uses TRBV5-1 and TRBJ2-7, with D uncertain. The CDR3 consists of 11 residues. Trimming removed 4 bases at V and 3 bases at J, with 5 bases between. Germline V gene data show CDR1 as SGHRS and CDR2 as YFSETQ. For the CDR3, the DNA is TGCGCCAGCAGCACAGACTACGAGCAGTACTTC. This sequence encodes CASSTDYEQYF.

The V call is TRBV10-2, the J call TRBJ2-2, with TRBD2 matching 7 bases. The CDR3 loop spans 17 amino acids. J gave up 5 bases and V 7 bases, and 16 bases lay outside the gene matches. Per germline, CDR1 WSHSY and CDR2 SAAADI. CDR3 region: CASNPGSGVGGTGELFF. Written as DNA, the CDR3 is TGCGCCAGCAACCCGGGTAGCGGAGTGGGAGGGACCGGGGAGCTGTTTTTT.

The rearrangement uses TRBV18 and TRBJ1-2; the D gene is possibly TRBD1 (6 bases). Trimming removed 1 base at V and 3 bases at J, with 12 bases between. Germline V lookup: CDR1 KGHSH, CDR2 LQKENI. CDR3 length: 15 residues. The CDR3 loop reads CASSPRDTLYYGYTF. CDR3 coding DNA: TGTGCCAGCTCACCACGGGACACTTTATACTATGGCTACACCTTC.

The V and J genes are TRBV7-2 and TRBJ2-5; 14 bases map to TRBD2. This CDR3 is built from 18 residues. The V segment lost 2 bases and the J segment 5 bases; nucleotides outside the gene matches: 10. Germline CDR1 and CDR2: SGHTA and FQGNSA. The CDR3 sequence: CASSLRPGLAGAGETQYF. The CDR3, as DNA: TGTGCCAGCAGCTTAAGGCCGGGACTAGCGGGAGCGGGGGAGACCCAGTACTTC.